Listed here are 19 T cell receptor beta chains from one sample, sequenced in a study of cytomegalovirus exposure and HLA in healthy donors. Researchers ran the PCR with 60 Vbeta and 13 Jbeta primers. The table came from immunoSEQ multiplex PCR; TCRdb's copy has only in-frame clones and leaves some out. Here the sample table reports under 200,000 clones. Sequencing was done on a sample of PBMCs. The receptors stem from a woman under 30 in good health and CMV-seropositive.

The chain joins TRBV7-2 to TRBJ2-1; a possible D gene is TRBD1 (6 bases). The V gene lost 9 bases and the J gene lost 9 bases, with 12 bases spanning the gap. Germline V gene data show CDR1 as SGHTA and CDR2 as FQGNSA. The CDR3 is 11 residues long. Here the CDR3 reads CASTGTIEQFF. The CDR3 DNA reads TGTGCCAGTACAGGGACGATTGAGCAGTTCTTC.

The chain joins TRBV10-2 to TRBJ2-6; D uncertain. Trimming removed 7 bases at V and 0 bases at J, with 7 bases between. The CDR3 spans 14 residues. Germline assignment: CDR1 WSHSY and CDR2 SAAADI. CDR3 protein: CASTSSSGANVLTF. The CDR3 DNA reads as TGCGCCAGCACCAGTTCCTCTGGGGCCAACGTCCTGACTTTC.

Turning to this clone: This sample also contains other DNA sequences that code for the same CDR3. The chain recombines TRBV18 with TRBJ2-6; TRBD2 might be the D (5 bases). CDR1 and CDR2 from the germline V gene are KGHSH and LQKENI. The CDR3 sequence is 15 residues long. V was trimmed by 2 bases and J by 4 bases, leaving 9 bases between them. CDR3 region: CASSPTGSGANVLTF. DNA for the CDR3: TGTGCCAGCTCACCAACGGGATCAGGGGCCAACGTCCTGACTTTC.

This chain connects TRBV4-2 to TRBJ2-3; 11 nucleotides line up with TRBD2. The CDR3 has 18 residues. After removal of 4 bases from V and 1 base from J, the junction contained 10 bases not matched to a gene. Germline V CDR1 and CDR2: LGHNA, YNFKEQ. In nucleotides, the CDR3 is TGTGCCAGCAGCCGAGATATACTAGCGGGGGACCGCACAGATACGCAGTATTTT. Its translation is CASSRDILAGDRTDTQYF.

The chain has TRBV4-2 and TRBJ2-7, with 9 bases identical to TRBD2. CDR3 length equals 18 residues. Unmatched junction bases numbered 15, after V lost 4 bases and J lost 2 bases. Germline CDR1 and CDR2: LGHNA and YNFKEQ. This CDR3 is CASSRERVGSGGPYEQYF. The CDR3 DNA reads TGTGCCAGCAGCCGCGAAAGGGTAGGTAGCGGGGGACCCTACGAGCAGTACTTC.

This chain links TRBV27 with TRBJ1-1; no clear D. V was clipped by 5 bases and J by 7 bases, with 17 bases between them. CDR1 and CDR2 from the germline V gene are MNHEY and SMNVEV (reference sequence). CDR3 length equals 14 residues. The CDR3 DNA is TGTGCCAGCAGTCGCGCGGCCAAATGGGTTGAAGCTTTCTTT. Amino acid sequence: CASSRAAKWVEAFF.

CDR3 bases: TGTGCCAGCAGCTTAGAGCGCCTTTTCTACGAGCAGTACTTC. Its protein is CASSLERLFYEQYF. The J gene is TRBJ2-7, the V gene TRBV11-2, with no clear D. The CDR3 totals 14 residues. Germline assignment: CDR1 SGHAT and CDR2 FQNNGV. V lost 0 bases and J 3 bases, leaving 9 bases between the germline ends.

V gene TRBV13 combines with J gene TRBJ2-1, with D perhaps TRBD2 (5 bases). V lost 4 bases and J 8 bases, leaving 24 bases between the germline ends. The CDR3 has 17 amino acids. Germline lookup yields CDR1 PRHDT and CDR2 FYEKMQ (reference sequence). The CDR3 DNA reads as TGTGCCAGCAGCTCAATAGGACTGGCGCCCAAAGACGATGAGCAGTTCTTC. It encodes CASSSIGLAPKDDEQFF.

The chain links TRBV7-9 to TRBJ2-1; D uncertain. Germline loops: CDR1 SEHNR, CDR2 FQNEAQ (reference sequence). This CDR3 comprises 17 residues. Trimming removed 1 base from V and 5 bases from J, with 18 bases in between. DNA for the CDR3: TGTGCCAGCAGCTTAGGGAGACTCCTAGTTGTCCACAATGAGCAGTTCTTC. This sequence encodes CASSLGRLLVVHNEQFF.

The chain recombines TRBV5-3 with TRBJ2-5; tentative D call: TRBD2 (6 bases). TRBV5-3 is marked as an open reading frame, function uncertain. Trimming pared 0 bases from V and 5 bases from J, leaving 14 bases between. CDR3 length: 15 residues. As DNA, the CDR3 is TGTGCCAGAAGCTTGGGACTAGGAGCGTGGGAGACCCAGTACTTC. Its protein product is CARSLGLGAWETQYF.

The chain couples TRBV6-5 to TRBJ1-5; D may be TRBD1 (5 bases). V was trimmed by 3 bases and J by 4 bases, leaving 7 bases between them. This CDR3 is 13 amino acids long. Germline CDR1 reads MNHEY; CDR2 reads SVGAGI. In DNA form, the CDR3 reads TGTGCCAGCAGTTATGACAGAAATCAGCCCCAGCATTTT. As protein: CASSYDRNQPQHF.

CDR3 bases: TGCGCCAGCAGCTTGGACTTCCTCACTTCAACCTACGAGCAGTACTTC. Amino acid sequence: CASSLDFLTSTYEQYF. The chain employs TRBV5-1 and TRBJ2-7, with D unclear. Between the trimmed V and J ends, which lost 0 bases and 2 bases, there was a span of 15 bases. Per germline, CDR1 SGHRS and CDR2 YFSETQ. The CDR3 spans 16 residues. Full variable domain (missing parts from reference TRBV5-1 and TRBJ2-7): KAGVTQTPRYLIKTRGQQVTLSCSPISGHRSVSWYQQTPGQGLQFLFEYFSETQRNKGNFPGRFSGRQFSNSRSEMNVSTLELGDSALYLCASSLDFLTSTYEQYFGPGTRLTVT.

The chain couples TRBV11-2 to TRBJ1-4; 7 bases agree with TRBD1. The germline V gene has CDR1 SGHAT and CDR2 FQNNGV. This CDR3 has 15 amino acids. The ends lost 5 bases at V and 2 bases at J; junction bases unmatched: 5. The CDR3 DNA sequence: TGTGCCAGCAGCCCCACAGGGGTCACTAATGAAAAACTGTTTTTT. It encodes CASSPTGVTNEKLFF.

The genes are TRBV7-8 and TRBJ2-7; 7 bases line up with TRBD1. This CDR3 region has 13 residues. Trimming at V came to 4 bases and at J to 3 bases, leaving 3 bases not matched to a gene. Germline V lookup: CDR1 SGHVS, CDR2 FQNEAQ. CDR3 amino acids: CASSSWDSYEQYF. The CDR3 DNA follows: TGTGCCAGCAGCTCCTGGGACAGCTACGAGCAGTACTTC.

The rearrangement links TRBV7-2 to TRBJ1-2; D is perhaps TRBD1 (5 bases). Germline V gene data show CDR1 as SGHTA and CDR2 as FQGNSA. The length of the CDR3 is 11 residues. Trimming took 5 bases from V and 5 from J, leaving 6 bases between them. The CDR3 is CASSPGYGYTF. The CDR3 coding sequence is TGTGCCAGCAGCCCAGGGTATGGCTACACCTTC.

Written as DNA, the CDR3 is TGTGCCAGCAGCTCATCATCAGGGTACACCGGGGAGCTGTTTTTT. It encodes CASSSSSGYTGELFF. J is TRBJ2-2 and V is TRBV7-7, with a possible D match to TRBD1 (5 bases). CDR1 is SSHAT, CDR2 FNYEAQ, per germline (reference sequence). Trimming removed 4 bases from V and 3 bases from J, with 12 bases in between. There are 15 residues in the CDR3.

The chain uses TRBV6-1 and TRBJ1-1; D is uncertain. CDR1 is MNHNS and CDR2 is SASEGT in the germline V gene. Trimming shortened V by 8 bases and J by 10 bases, and 11 bases separated the two germline ends. The CDR3 is 10 residues long. CDR3 protein: CASGSTSAFF. The CDR3 bases are TGTGCCAGCGGGAGTACTTCAGCTTTCTTT.

V usage is TRBV4-2 and J usage is TRBJ1-1; D remains unclear. Germline CDR1 reads LGHNA; CDR2 reads YNFKEQ. V was pared by 0 bases and J by 1 base, with 9 bases between. This CDR3 is built from 15 residues. As DNA, the CDR3 is TGTGCCAGCAGCCAAGAAGGAGGCAGGAACACTGAAGCTTTCTTT. It translates to CASSQEGGRNTEAFF.

The chain couples TRBV9 to TRBJ1-3, with 9 bases identical to TRBD1. The junction had 9 bases not matched to a gene; V was cut back by 5 bases and J by 9 bases. Per germline, CDR1 SGDLS and CDR2 YYNGEE. This CDR3 has 14 residues. CDR3 sequence reads: CASSYRDREATIYF. The CDR3 nucleotides read TGTGCCAGCAGTTACCGGGACAGGGAAGCCACCATATATTTT.